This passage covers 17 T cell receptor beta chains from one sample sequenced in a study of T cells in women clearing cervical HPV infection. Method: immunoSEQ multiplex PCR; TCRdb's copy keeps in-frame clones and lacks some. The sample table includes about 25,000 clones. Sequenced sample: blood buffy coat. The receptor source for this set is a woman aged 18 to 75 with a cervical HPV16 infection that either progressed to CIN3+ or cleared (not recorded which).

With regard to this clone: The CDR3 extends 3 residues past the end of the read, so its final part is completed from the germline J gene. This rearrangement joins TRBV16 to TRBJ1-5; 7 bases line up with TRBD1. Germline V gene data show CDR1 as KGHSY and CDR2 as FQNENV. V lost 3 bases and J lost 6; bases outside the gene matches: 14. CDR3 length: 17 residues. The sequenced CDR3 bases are TGTGCCAGCAGCCAGGGATCAAACAAACAGGGGACTCAGCCC. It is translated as CASSQGSNKQGTQP. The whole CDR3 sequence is CASSQGSNKQGTQPQHF. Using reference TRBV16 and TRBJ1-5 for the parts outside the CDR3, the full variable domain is GEEVAQTPKHLVRGEGQKAKLYCAPIKGHSYVFWYQQVLKNEFKFLISFQNENVFDETGMPKERFSAKCLPNSPCSLEIQATKLEDSAVYFCASSQGSNKQGTQPQHFGDGTRLSIL.

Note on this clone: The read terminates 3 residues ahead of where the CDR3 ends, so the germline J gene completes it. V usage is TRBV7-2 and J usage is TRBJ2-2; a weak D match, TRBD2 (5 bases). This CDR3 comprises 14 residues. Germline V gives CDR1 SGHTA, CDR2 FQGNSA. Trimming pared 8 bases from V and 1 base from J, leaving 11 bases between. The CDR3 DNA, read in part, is TGTGCCAGCGGCATAACTAGGAACACCGGGGAG. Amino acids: CASGITRNTGE. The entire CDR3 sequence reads CASGITRNTGELFF.

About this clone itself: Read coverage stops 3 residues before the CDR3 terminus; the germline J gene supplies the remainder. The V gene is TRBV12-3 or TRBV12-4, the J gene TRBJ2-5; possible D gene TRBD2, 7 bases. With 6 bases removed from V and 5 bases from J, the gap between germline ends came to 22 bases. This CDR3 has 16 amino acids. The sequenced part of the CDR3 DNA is TGTGCCAGCAGCCTAGAACCGGGGGGCTCGCGGGAGACC. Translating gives CASSLEPGGSRET. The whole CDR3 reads CASSLEPGGSRETQYF.

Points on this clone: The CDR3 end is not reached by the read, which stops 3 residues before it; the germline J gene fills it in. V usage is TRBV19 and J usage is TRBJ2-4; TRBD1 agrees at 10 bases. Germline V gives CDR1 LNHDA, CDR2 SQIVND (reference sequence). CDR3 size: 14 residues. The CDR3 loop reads CASSNGQGDYGQYF. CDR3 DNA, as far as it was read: TGTGCCAGTAGTAACGGACAGGGGGACTATGGT.

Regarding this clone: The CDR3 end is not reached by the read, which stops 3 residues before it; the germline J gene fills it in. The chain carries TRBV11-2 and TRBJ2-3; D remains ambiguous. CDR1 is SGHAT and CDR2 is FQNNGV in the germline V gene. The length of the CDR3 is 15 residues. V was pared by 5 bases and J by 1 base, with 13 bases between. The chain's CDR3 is CASSPPFKGTDTQYF. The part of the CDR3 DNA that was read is TGTGCCAGCAGCCCTCCTTTTAAGGGCACAGATACG.

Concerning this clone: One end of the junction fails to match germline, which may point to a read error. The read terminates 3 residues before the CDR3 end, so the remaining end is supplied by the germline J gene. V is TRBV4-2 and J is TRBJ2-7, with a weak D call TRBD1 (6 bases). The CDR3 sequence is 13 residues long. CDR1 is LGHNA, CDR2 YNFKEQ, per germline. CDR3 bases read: TGCGCCAGCAGCCAACAGGGTATCCACGAG. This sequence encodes CASSQQGIHE. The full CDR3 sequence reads CASSQQGIHEQYF.

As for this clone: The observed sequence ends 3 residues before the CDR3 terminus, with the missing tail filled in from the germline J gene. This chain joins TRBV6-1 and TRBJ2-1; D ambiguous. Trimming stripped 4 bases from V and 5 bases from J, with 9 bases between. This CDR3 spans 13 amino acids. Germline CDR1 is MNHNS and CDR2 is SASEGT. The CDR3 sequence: CASSGPFNNEQFF. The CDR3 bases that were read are TGTGCCAGCAGTGGGCCGTTCAACAATGAG.

CDR3 loop: CASSFSEKLFF. Partial CDR3 DNA: TGTGCCAGCAGCTTTAGTGAAAAA. The rearrangement joins TRBV7-8 to TRBJ1-4; D not certain. The read ends 3 residues before the CDR3 terminus; that terminus is restored from the germline J gene. CDR1 and CDR2 from the germline V gene are SGHVS and FQNEAQ. The CDR3 extends over 11 amino acids. The ends were cut back, 3 bases at V and 7 bases at J, with 3 bases in the middle.

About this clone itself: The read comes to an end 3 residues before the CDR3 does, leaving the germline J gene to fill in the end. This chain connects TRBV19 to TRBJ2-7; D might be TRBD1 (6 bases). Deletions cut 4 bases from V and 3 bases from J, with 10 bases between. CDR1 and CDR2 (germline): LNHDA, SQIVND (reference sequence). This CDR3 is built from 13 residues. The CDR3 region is CASSTGQNYEQYF. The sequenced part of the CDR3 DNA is TGTGCCAGTAGTACCGGACAGAACTACGAG. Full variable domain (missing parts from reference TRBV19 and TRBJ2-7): DGGITQSPKYLFRKEGQNVTLSCEQNLNHDAMYWYRQDPGQGLRLIYYSQIVNDFQKGDIAEGYSVSREKKESFPLTVTSAQKNPTAFYLCASSTGQNYEQYFGPGTRLTVT.

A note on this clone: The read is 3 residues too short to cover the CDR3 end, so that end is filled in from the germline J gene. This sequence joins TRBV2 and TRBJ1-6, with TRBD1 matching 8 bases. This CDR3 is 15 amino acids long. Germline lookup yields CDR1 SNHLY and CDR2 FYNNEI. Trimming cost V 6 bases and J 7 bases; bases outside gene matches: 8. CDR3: CASRGLDRDNSPLHF. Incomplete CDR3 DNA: TGTGCCAGCAGGGGACTGGACAGGGACAATTCACCC.

CDR3 DNA (partial): TGTGCCAGCAGTGGTCCTCAGGGGTCGGATACG. The encoded protein is CASSGPQGSDT. The whole CDR3 sequence is CASSGPQGSDTQYF. The chain uses TRBV6-2 or TRBV6-3 and TRBJ2-3; tentatively, D is TRBD1 (6 bases). The CDR3 end falls 3 residues outside the read, so it is completed with the germline J gene. There are 14 residues in the CDR3. The V and J ends lost 5 bases and 6 bases respectively, with 15 bases between them. Per the germline V gene, CDR1 is MNHEY and CDR2 is SVGEGT.

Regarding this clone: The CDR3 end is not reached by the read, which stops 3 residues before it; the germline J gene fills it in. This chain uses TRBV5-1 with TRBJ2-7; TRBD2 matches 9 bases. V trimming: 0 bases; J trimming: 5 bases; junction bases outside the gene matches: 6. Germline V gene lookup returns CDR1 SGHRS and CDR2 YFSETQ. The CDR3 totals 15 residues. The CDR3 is CASSLVSGGQDEQYF. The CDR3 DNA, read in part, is TGCGCCAGCAGCTTGGTCAGCGGGGGGCAAGACGAG. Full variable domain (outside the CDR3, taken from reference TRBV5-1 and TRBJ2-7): KAGVTQTPRYLIKTRGQQVTLSCSPISGHRSVSWYQQTPGQGLQFLFEYFSETQRNKGNFPGRFSGRQFSNSRSEMNVSTLELGDSALYLCASSLVSGGQDEQYFGPGTRLTVT.

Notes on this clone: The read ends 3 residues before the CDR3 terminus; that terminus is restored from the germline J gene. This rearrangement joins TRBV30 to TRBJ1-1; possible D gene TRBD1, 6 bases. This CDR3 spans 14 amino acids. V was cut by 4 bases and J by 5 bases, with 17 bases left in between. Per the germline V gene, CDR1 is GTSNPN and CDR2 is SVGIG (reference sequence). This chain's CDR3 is CAWNRGQGNTEAFF. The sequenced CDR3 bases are TGTGCCTGGAACCGCGGGCAGGGGAATACTGAA.

The CDR3 reads CASSLGTGSYNEQFF. CDR3 bases read: TGTGCCAGCAGCTTGGGGACAGGCTCCTACAATGAG. The chain links TRBV5-4 to TRBJ2-1, with 7 bases identical to TRBD1. The CDR3 extends 3 residues past the end of the read, so its final part is completed from the germline J gene. Trimming cost V 0 bases and J 0 bases; bases outside gene matches: 0. The germline gives CDR1 SGHNT, CDR2 YYREEE (reference sequence). The CDR3 has 15 amino acids.

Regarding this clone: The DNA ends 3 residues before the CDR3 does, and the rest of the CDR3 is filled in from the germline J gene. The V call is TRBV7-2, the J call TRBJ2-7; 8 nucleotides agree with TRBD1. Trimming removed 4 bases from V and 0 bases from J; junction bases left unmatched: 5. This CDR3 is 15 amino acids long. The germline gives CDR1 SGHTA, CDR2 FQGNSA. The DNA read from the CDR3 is TGTGCCAGCAGCTCGCCCGGGACAGGCTCCTACGAG. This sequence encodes CASSSPGTGSYE. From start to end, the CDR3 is CASSSPGTGSYEQYF.

The sequenced part of the CDR3 DNA is TGCAGTGCCCTATGGTCGGGGGGGCTCACAGATACG. Its protein is CSALWSGGLTDT. The CDR3 as a whole reads CSALWSGGLTDTQYF. The chain has TRBV20-1 and TRBJ2-3, with TRBD2 matching 8 bases. Read sequence stops 3 residues before the CDR3 end, and the germline J gene provides the missing end. CDR1 and CDR2 (germline): DFQATT, SNEGSKA (reference sequence). The CDR3 contains 15 residues. The ends lost 6 bases at V and 2 bases at J; junction bases unmatched: 10.

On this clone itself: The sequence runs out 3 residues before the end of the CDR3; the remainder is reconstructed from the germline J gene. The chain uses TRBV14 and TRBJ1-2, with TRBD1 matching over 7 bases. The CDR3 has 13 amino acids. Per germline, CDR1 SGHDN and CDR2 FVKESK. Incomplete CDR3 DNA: TGTGCCAGCAGCCAAGATAGGGGGCTAGGC. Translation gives CASSQDRGLG. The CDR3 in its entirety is CASSQDRGLGYTF.